This TCR beta chain is drawn from a study of T-cell reconstitution after alpha-beta-depleted transplantation in children. The study, taken as a whole, reports: From newly produced T cells came most of the T-cell counts and diversity one year after transplant. Two months or so post-transplant, alpha-beta T cells reportedly derived from several hundred expanded graft clones. The high TCRbeta diversity at day 60 in some patients came from surviving recipient T cells and thymic progenitors.

The CDR3 has 14 amino acids. CDR1 SGHRS and CDR2 YFSETQ come from the germline V gene. V lost 4 bases, J lost 3 bases, and 14 bases lay in between. This sample's TCRbeta library carried unique molecular identifier barcodes. TCRdb passed the PCR reads through MiXCR, listing each CDR3 protein once. The repertoire holds some 600,000 distinct CDR3 sequences, with 13% as singletons. With respect to this clonotype: What it binds is not known.

This chain joins TRBV5-1 and TRBJ2-7; TRBD1 or TRBD2 may be the D gene (5 bases each). This material consisted of PBMCs, mostly from graft donor cells, taken 360 days after TCRalphabeta/CD19-depleted stem cell transplant. The TCR comes from a male patient younger than 18 who had a stem cell transplant for acute myeloid leukemia, so the T cells may come from the graft donor. The CDR3 coding sequence is TGCGCCAGCAGCGACTGGACGGGACGCTACGAGCAGTACTTC. Translated, it gives CASSDWTGRYEQYF.